The sample holds a few counts of the clone carrying this T cell receptor beta chain. No antigen is known for it. PCR involved 60 Vbeta and 13 Jbeta primers. In the source study's methods: An analysis that came later counted roughly 87 million unique TCR beta chains, approximately 12 million shared. The data were produced by immunoSEQ multiplex PCR, yet TCRdb's version contains in-frame clones alone and is incomplete. D and trimming were read from the DNA, whereas the V and J calls and clone size are those reported in that table. The sample gives 150,000 to 200,000 clones, around 83% of which show up once; about 4% is in the top ten. The data were obtained in a study of cytomegalovirus exposure and HLA in healthy donors. Study results and caveats: Fewer N-insertions than the roughly 670-donor mean were reportedly shown by an Asian-associated ancestry cluster in a later analysis. Segments of the TCR beta V type were, in most cases, productive about 87% or about 30% of the time in an earlier analysis.

CDR1 SEHNR and CDR2 FQNEAQ come from the germline V gene (reference sequence). Trimming took 5 bases from V and 5 from J, leaving 18 bases between them. This CDR3 has 15 amino acids. The receptor's source is a man over 45 in good health and CMV-seropositive. Sequencing was performed on PBMCs. The chain couples TRBV7-9 to TRBJ2-5, with D maybe TRBD2 (6 bases). CDR3 bases: TGTGCCAGCAGCCCACGCGGGACCCCGAGGGAGACCCAGTACTTC. Amino acids: CASSPRGTPRETQYF.